Many counts were recorded for the clone carrying this TCR beta chain. The V and J ends lost 6 bases and 5 bases, in that order; junction bases with no gene match: 8. The CDR3 contains 14 residues. The germline CDR1 and CDR2 sequences are DFQATT and SNEGSKA (reference sequence). This sample was taken from a study of T-cell reconstitution after alpha-beta-depleted transplantation in children. Unique molecular identifiers were incorporated into the prepared TCRbeta library. TCRdb fed the PCR reads into MiXCR, producing one record per CDR3 protein. The sample has around 93,000 distinct CDR3 sequences; 7% to 10% are singletons.

This material consisted of PBMCs from the stem cell graft donor, taken from the stem cell graft. The clonotype was recovered from a human donor who donated a stem cell graft to a child with congenital amegakaryocytic thrombocytopenia. The V gene is TRBV20-1, the J gene TRBJ2-1; TRBD2 agrees at 9 bases. CDR3 nucleotide sequence: TGCAGTGCGTTAGCGGGAGTTTCCCACAATGAGCAGTTCTTC. Translated, it gives CSALAGVSHNEQFF.